This record looks at one T cell receptor beta chain sequence and its context. The target of this receptor is not known. Base quality data are lacking; no much larger clone is found one base away. The sample belongs to a study of technical replicates of blood from several donors (dated by TCRdb to 2017 to 2019). Via the germline V gene, CDR1 is SQVTM and CDR2 ANQGSEA. The trim is 6 bases for V and 2 bases for J, with a gap of 10 bases between the germline ends. The cysteine opens and the phenylalanine closes a CDR3 of 12 amino acids. The CDR3 DNA has 36 bases and is translated from base 1. To prepare the library, the immunoSEQ multiplex PCR assay was applied. In its TCRdb copy, this immuneACCESS table keeps in-frame sequences only and misses some clones. Where compared with another copy, unresolved V genes explain less than half of these, and the others have no known cause. This sample lists 30,000 to 40,000 clones; around nine tenths were detected once. Approximately 4.5% of the sample rests with the top ten.

The sequence links TRBV29-1 to TRBJ1-1, with no D gene named confidently. Sequencing was done on a sample of PBMCs. The clonotype comes from a human donor in good health. Some clones in this sample may be carry-over from other donors' samples. At the DNA level, the sequence is TGCAGCGTATCGACACGAAACACTGAAGCTTTCTTT. It is translated as CSVSTRNTEAFF.